Following are 9 T cell receptor beta chains from one sample sequenced in a study of blood T cell repertoires in COVID-19. This table comes from immunoSEQ multiplex PCR, and its TCRdb copy is limited to in-frame clones, with some not included. This sample yields some 95,000 clones, of which approximately 90% are seen a single time; about 1.8% belongs to the top ten. Sequenced input: peripheral blood. The receptors derive from a human donor with active COVID-19. The donor label of this sample is uncertain.

The rearrangement joins TRBV5-8 to TRBJ2-2, with a weak D call TRBD1 (5 bases). V was trimmed by 0 bases and J by 3 bases, leaving 12 bases between them. Germline V CDR1 and CDR2: SGHTS, YDEGEE. CDR3 length: 16 residues. The DNA for the CDR3 is TGTGCCAGCAGCTTGGTAACAGGTTGGGACACCGGGGAGCTGTTTTTT. It encodes CASSLVTGWDTGELFF.

The rearrangement links TRBV6-5 to TRBJ1-2; perhaps TRBD1 as D (5 bases). Germline V gene lookup returns CDR1 MNHEY and CDR2 SVGAGI. The CDR3 spans 15 residues. With 2 bases removed from V and 4 bases from J, the gap between germline ends came to 14 bases. The CDR3 here is CASSYTLAQGYGYTF. In DNA, the CDR3 is TGTGCCAGCAGTTACACCCTGGCCCAGGGCTATGGCTACACCTTC.

The chain combines TRBV28 with TRBJ1-1; possibly TRBD1 for D (5 bases). Trimming took off 1 base at V and 5 bases at J, with 14 bases between the two ends. The CDR3 is 15 residues long. From germline, CDR1 is MDHEN and CDR2 SYDVKM. The CDR3: CASSLSGVPGTEAFF. The CDR3 bases are TGTGCCAGCAGTTTATCGGGGGTCCCTGGAACTGAAGCTTTCTTT. Full variable domain (missing parts from reference TRBV28 and TRBJ1-1): DVKVTQSSRYLVKRTGEKVFLECVQDMDHENMFWYRQDPGLGLRLIYFSYDVKMKEKGDIPEGYSVSREKKERFSLILESASTNQTSMYLCASSLSGVPGTEAFFGQGTRLTVV.

The chain combines TRBV9 with TRBJ1-4; weak D call: TRBD1 (6 bases). The CDR3 runs 15 residues. Germline CDR1 and CDR2: SGDLS and YYNGEE. V lost 2 bases to trimming and J lost 3 bases, with 11 bases between them. CDR3 loop: CASSVTGFPNEKLFF. The CDR3 DNA is TGTGCCAGCAGCGTTACAGGGTTTCCTAATGAAAAACTGTTTTTT.

This chain joins TRBV15 and TRBJ1-3; D possibly corresponds to TRBD1 (6 bases). Germline V lookup: CDR1 LNHNV, CDR2 YYDKDF (reference sequence). This CDR3 is 18 amino acids long. With 4 bases removed from V and 0 bases from J, the gap between germline ends came to 19 bases. The CDR3 sequence: CATSNSLRGFRSGNTIYF. The CDR3 nucleotides are TGTGCCACCAGCAACTCCCTTAGGGGGTTTCGCTCTGGAAACACCATATATTTT.

The gene calls are TRBV7-3 and TRBJ2-3, with TRBD2 as a possible D gene (6 bases). The V end was cut by 2 bases, the J end by 4 bases, with 16 bases between. Looked up from germline, CDR1 is SGHTA and CDR2 is FQGTGA. The CDR3 contains 16 residues. For the CDR3, the DNA is TGTGCCAGCAGCTTAGTTCTGGGCGGGGTAGCAGATACGCAGTATTTT. Protein sequence: CASSLVLGGVADTQYF.

The chain combines TRBV2 with TRBJ2-1, with D maybe TRBD1 (6 bases). The CDR3 sequence is 12 residues long. Trimming removed 3 bases at V and 16 bases at J, with 16 bases between. Germline CDR1 SNHLY, CDR2 FYNNEI. The CDR3 bases are TGTGCCAGCAGTGAGAACAGGGACGGGGCATTCTTC. Amino acid sequence: CASSENRDGAFF.

This clone has a handful of counts. The chain links TRBV4-3 to TRBJ2-6, with D unclear. The ends were cut back, 0 bases at V and 0 bases at J, with 6 bases in the middle. In germline, CDR1 is LGHNA, CDR2 YSLEER. CDR3 length equals 16 residues. For the CDR3, the DNA is TGCGCCAGCAGCCAAGATTCCAGCTCTGGGGCCAACGTCCTGACTTTC. The encoded protein is CASSQDSSSGANVLTF.

The J gene is TRBJ1-2, the V gene TRBV6-6; unclear D gene. From germline, CDR1 is MNHNY and CDR2 SVGAGI (reference sequence). The CDR3 is 14 amino acids. Trimming removed 2 bases at V and 4 bases at J, with 11 bases between. CDR3 protein: CASSYQAGSYGYTF. The CDR3, as DNA: TGTGCCAGCAGTTACCAAGCCGGGAGCTATGGCTACACCTTC.